What follows are 18 T cell receptor beta chains derived from one specimen sequenced in a study of cytomegalovirus exposure and HLA in healthy donors. Both 60 Vbeta primers and 13 Jbeta primers went into the PCR. Only in-frame clones appear in the TCRdb table, and some are missing; sequencing was by immunoSEQ multiplex PCR. This sample has about 230,000 clones, with 70% to 90% found just once. The sequencing sample was made of PBMCs. The receptors derive from a girl aged 2 to 10 in good health and CMV-seronegative.

In this sample, this clone turned up once. This chain connects TRBV5-1 to TRBJ2-7; 8 bases are shared with TRBD2. V dropped 0 bases and J dropped 5; count of bases not matched to a gene: 7. CDR1 is SGHRS, CDR2 YFSETQ, per germline. The CDR3 has 15 residues. Here the CDR3 reads CASSLVIAGNHEQYF. As DNA, the CDR3 is TGCGCCAGCAGCTTGGTGATAGCGGGAAATCACGAGCAGTACTTC.

V and J are TRBV5-1 and TRBJ1-1; D gene ambiguous. Trimming pared 1 base from V and 1 base from J, leaving 8 bases between. The CDR3 is 14 amino acids. From germline, CDR1 is SGHRS and CDR2 YFSETQ. The CDR3 DNA follows: TGCGCCAGCAGCTTGACAACGGGGAACACTGAAGCTTTCTTT. This codes for CASSLTTGNTEAFF. Filled out from reference TRBV5-1 and TRBJ1-1, the complete variable domain reads KAGVTQTPRYLIKTRGQQVTLSCSPISGHRSVSWYQQTPGQGLQFLFEYFSETQRNKGNFPGRFSGRQFSNSRSEMNVSTLELGDSALYLCASSLTTGNTEAFFGQGTRLTVV.

V gene TRBV7-8 combines with J gene TRBJ1-4; D remains ambiguous. V lost 5 bases and J 0 bases, leaving 7 bases between the germline ends. This CDR3 region has 14 residues. Germline V lookup: CDR1 SGHVS, CDR2 FQNEAQ. The CDR3 region is CASSQEATNEKLFF. Written as DNA, the CDR3 is TGTGCCAGCAGCCAGGAGGCAACTAATGAAAAACTGTTTTTT.

CDR3: CASSSHQVTGELFF. The CDR3 coding sequence is TGCGCCAGCAGCTCGCACCAGGTTACCGGGGAGCTGTTTTTT. The chain links TRBV5-1 to TRBJ2-2; D gene unclear. The V end lost 3 bases, the J end lost 5 bases, and 11 bases lay between the germline ends. Germline V gene sequence: CDR1 SGHRS, CDR2 YFSETQ. The CDR3 runs 14 residues. The full variable domain, in which reference TRBV5-1 and TRBJ2-2 provide the parts outside the CDR3, is KAGVTQTPRYLIKTRGQQVTLSCSPISGHRSVSWYQQTPGQGLQFLFEYFSETQRNKGNFPGRFSGRQFSNSRSEMNVSTLELGDSALYLCASSSHQVTGELFFGEGSRLTVL.

This chain joins TRBV7-9 and TRBJ1-4, with 7 bases that match TRBD1. Germline CDR1 SEHNR, CDR2 FQNEAQ (reference sequence). V was pared by 1 base and J by 7 bases, with 6 bases of the junction left unmatched. The CDR3 length is 15 residues. Here the CDR3 DNA reads TGTGCCAGCAGCTTAGGAGGGGGCGCGGGTGAAAAACTGTTTTTT. Translating it yields CASSLGGGAGEKLFF.

This rearrangement joins TRBV7-8 to TRBJ1-1; D is perhaps TRBD1 (5 bases). With 5 bases removed from V and 1 base from J, the gap between germline ends came to 14 bases. CDR1 and CDR2 (germline): SGHVS, FQNEAQ. The CDR3 is 15 amino acids. CDR3 DNA: TGTGCCAGCAGCCCCCCGGACATCGGGAACACTGAAGCTTTCTTT. Its translation: CASSPPDIGNTEAFF.

This clone was recorded only once. The chain uses TRBV2 and TRBJ1-2; 7 nucleotides align to TRBD1. The J segment lost 4 bases and the V segment lost 6 bases, leaving 8 bases of the junction unmatched. This CDR3 spans 14 amino acids. Germline V gene data show CDR1 as SNHLY and CDR2 as FYNNEI. CDR3 nucleotide sequence: TGTGCCAGCAGCCTTGACAGGGTCCTCTATGGCTACACCTTC. This sequence encodes CASSLDRVLYGYTF.

The V gene is TRBV7-9, the J gene TRBJ1-4; maybe TRBD1 (5 bases). The V end was cut by 2 bases, the J end by 4 bases, with 14 bases between. Germline V CDR1 and CDR2: SEHNR, FQNEAQ (reference sequence). This CDR3 comprises 16 residues. The CDR3 region has the DNA TGTGCCAGCAGCTTAATGAATCAGGGTTATAATGAAAAACTGTTTTTT. As protein: CASSLMNQGYNEKLFF.

The gene calls are TRBV5-1 and TRBJ2-2, with 7 bases matching TRBD1. From germline, CDR1 is SGHRS and CDR2 YFSETQ. V gave up 5 bases and J gave up 7 bases; unmatched junction bases: 8. The CDR3 runs to 14 residues. CDR3 bases: TGCGCCAGCAGTCTGGACAGGTCCGGCGGGGAGCTGTTTTTT. Protein sequence: CASSLDRSGGELFF. Complete variable domain (other parts from reference TRBV5-1 and TRBJ2-2): KAGVTQTPRYLIKTRGQQVTLSCSPISGHRSVSWYQQTPGQGLQFLFEYFSETQRNKGNFPGRFSGRQFSNSRSEMNVSTLELGDSALYLCASSLDRSGGELFFGEGSRLTVL.

The rearrangement links TRBV4-1 to TRBJ1-1, with TRBD1 identical over 7 bases. The germline gives CDR1 MGHRA, CDR2 YSYEKL. V shed 1 base and J 0 bases; nucleotides not matched to a gene: 2. This CDR3 comprises 15 residues. In nucleotides, the CDR3 is TGCGCCAGCAGCCAAGGGGGACAGCTGAACACTGAAGCTTTCTTT. This sequence encodes CASSQGGQLNTEAFF.

The J gene is TRBJ1-5, the V gene TRBV19; 9 positions agree with TRBD1. This CDR3 comprises 17 residues. Germline V gene lookup returns CDR1 LNHDA and CDR2 SQIVND (reference sequence). Germline trimming cut 5 bases from V and 2 bases from J; bases unmatched to any gene: 10. This CDR3 reads CASSFRDRESGNQPQHF. The CDR3, as DNA: TGTGCCAGTAGTTTCCGGGACAGGGAGTCTGGCAATCAGCCCCAGCATTTT.

J is TRBJ1-2 and V is TRBV18, with a weak D call TRBD1 (5 bases). Trimming pared 4 bases from V and 6 bases from J, leaving 18 bases between. The CDR3 is made up of 15 amino acids. Germline CDR1 KGHSH, CDR2 LQKENI. CDR3 sequence reads: CASSLRDREVHGYTF. CDR3 bases: TGTGCCAGCTCACTCCGGGACCGGGAGGTTCATGGCTACACCTTC.

CDR3 residues: CASRGLAGVSYEQYF. CDR3 nucleotide sequence: TGTGCCAGCAGGGGACTAGCGGGGGTCTCCTACGAGCAGTACTTC. The chain combines TRBV6-4 with TRBJ2-7, with TRBD2 identical over 14 bases. The V and J ends lost 6 bases and 0 bases, in that order; junction bases with no gene match: 1. CDR3 length: 15 residues. Germline V CDR1 and CDR2: MRHNA, SNTAGT.

There are a few counts of this clone. The chain combines TRBV29-1 with TRBJ1-4, with 8 bases matching TRBD1. The CDR3 is made up of 13 amino acids. Germline loops: CDR1 SQVTM, CDR2 ANQGSEA. The junction had 5 bases not matched to a gene; V was cut back by 7 bases and J by 4 bases. The CDR3, as DNA: TGCAGCGCTACAGGGGGTGATAATGAAAAACTGTTTTTT. Encoded protein: CSATGGDNEKLFF.

Regarding this clone: A read error may account for a junction end that differs from germline. The V call is TRBV6-1, the J call TRBJ1-2, with a possible D match to TRBD1 (6 bases). The CDR3 covers 16 residues. Looked up from germline, CDR1 is MNHNS and CDR2 is SASEGT. The DNA of the CDR3 is TGTGCCGGCAGTGTCCTAGTACAGGGACCTAACTATGGCTACACCTTC. It codes for CAGSVLVQGPNYGYTF.

The rearrangement uses TRBV7-9 and TRBJ1-3; D is undetermined. The CDR3 has 14 amino acids. Germline CDR1 SEHNR, CDR2 FQNEAQ (reference sequence). V was shortened by 2 bases and J by 0 bases, with 5 bases between the two germline ends. The CDR3 sequence: CASSLTVSGNTIYF. As DNA, the CDR3 is TGTGCCAGCAGCTTAACAGTCTCTGGAAACACCATATATTTT.

V usage is TRBV6-5 and J usage is TRBJ2-7; 11 nucleotides agree with TRBD2. The germline gives CDR1 MNHEY, CDR2 SVGAGI. J gave up 3 bases and V 4 bases, and 8 bases lay outside the gene matches. CDR3 size: 16 residues. The chain's CDR3 is CASSFHRTSGSYEQYF. Here the CDR3 DNA reads TGTGCCAGCAGTTTCCATAGAACTAGCGGGAGCTACGAGCAGTACTTC.

The V and J genes are TRBV6-5 and TRBJ1-1; TRBD1 is a possible D gene (6 bases). The length of the CDR3 is 11 residues. Between the trimmed V and J ends, which lost 4 bases and 10 bases, there was a span of 10 bases. Per germline, CDR1 MNHEY and CDR2 SVGAGI. The CDR3 nucleotides are TGTGCCAGCAGTTTGGCAGGGGCAGCTTTCTTT. It yields the protein CASSLAGAAFF.